These T cell receptor beta chains were read from a single sample in a study of T cells after yellow fever vaccination. TCRdb redid the calling of the 5' RACE reads with MiXCR, one entry per CDR3 protein. The sample lists tens of thousands of distinct CDR3 sequences, over 7.5% occurring once. This material consisted of CD8+ T cells sorted from PBMCs, taken on the day of the yellow fever booster vaccination. The receptors here all came from a young man who received the YFV17D yellow fever vaccine. The CDR3 runs from the conserved cysteine through the conserved F or W. The order of the fields is J gene, V gene, clone size, D gene, CDR3 DNA, CDR3 protein. D genes are given only for firm matches. The listing skips clone size in some rows; elsewhere it reads once, few, many or a size class.

j_call: TRBJ2-7; v_call: TRBV4-2; clone_size: .; d_call: .; cdr3_nt: TGTGCCAGCAGCCAAGGCCCCCCGGGGAGCGAGCAGTACTTC; cdr3_aa: CASSQGPPGSEQYF
j_call: TRBJ2-1; v_call: TRBV20-1; clone_size: few; d_call: .; cdr3_nt: TGCAGTGTACAGGGCCCAATACCCTACAATGAGCAGTTCTTC; cdr3_aa: CSVQGPIPYNEQFF
j_call: TRBJ2-1; v_call: TRBV9; clone_size: few; d_call: .; cdr3_nt: TGTGCCAGCAGCGTAGTGCGACTTTTGGAAAGACGAGGTTCCTACAATGAGCAGTTCTTC; cdr3_aa: CASSVVRLLERRGSYNEQFF
j_call: TRBJ2-5; v_call: TRBV3-1; clone_size: few; d_call: TRBD2; cdr3_nt: TGTGCCAGCAGCCAAGAAGTTTCCGGACTAGCGGAGGGGGAGACCCAGTACTTC; cdr3_aa: CASSQEVSGLAEGETQYF
j_call: TRBJ2-5; v_call: TRBV25-1; clone_size: .; d_call: .; cdr3_nt: TGTGCCAGCACGGCGGGGCTGGGGGAGACCCAGTACTTC; cdr3_aa: CASTAGLGETQYF
j_call: TRBJ2-1; v_call: TRBV9; clone_size: many; d_call: TRBD2; cdr3_nt: TGTGCCAGCAGCGCTAGCGGGACCAACAATGAGCAGTTCTTC; cdr3_aa: CASSASGTNNEQFF
j_call: TRBJ2-7; v_call: TRBV9; clone_size: many; d_call: .; cdr3_nt: TGTGCCAGCAGCGCCGGACAACCCTACGAGCAGTACTTC; cdr3_aa: CASSAGQPYEQYF
j_call: TRBJ2-3; v_call: TRBV7-6; clone_size: few; d_call: TRBD2; cdr3_nt: TGTGCCAGCACCCTAACCGAGTCTAGCGGGTATGATACGCAGTATTTT; cdr3_aa: CASTLTESSGYDTQYF
j_call: TRBJ2-5; v_call: TRBV5-1; clone_size: few; d_call: .; cdr3_nt: TGCGCCAGCAGCTTGTTCAGTGGAGAGACCCAGTACTTC; cdr3_aa: CASSLFSGETQYF
j_call: TRBJ2-5; v_call: TRBV7-9; clone_size: many; d_call: .; cdr3_nt: TGTGCCAGCAGCTTAACGGGGATGCAAGAGACCCAGTACTTC; cdr3_aa: CASSLTGMQETQYF
j_call: TRBJ1-6; v_call: TRBV7-8; clone_size: few; d_call: .; cdr3_nt: TGTGCCAGCAGCTTAGTCAGGGGCTCCCCTCATTCACCCCTCCACTTT; cdr3_aa: CASSLVRGSPHSPLHF
j_call: TRBJ1-1; v_call: TRBV3-1; clone_size: few; d_call: .; cdr3_nt: TGTGCCAGCAGCTCTCAGGGAATGGACACTGAAGCTTTCTTT; cdr3_aa: CASSSQGMDTEAFF
j_call: TRBJ2-5; v_call: TRBV15; clone_size: few; d_call: TRBD2; cdr3_nt: TGTGCCACCAGCACAAGCGGAGTTAGCGGGGAGACCCAGTACTTC; cdr3_aa: CATSTSGVSGETQYF
j_call: TRBJ1-1; v_call: TRBV12-5; clone_size: few; d_call: .; cdr3_nt: TGTGCTAGTGGTTTGTTAACAAGTAACACTGAAGCTTTCTTT; cdr3_aa: CASGLLTSNTEAFF
j_call: TRBJ2-2; v_call: TRBV6-1; clone_size: few; d_call: .; cdr3_nt: TGTGCCAGCAGCCCGTCAGGTGACACCGGGGAGCTGTTTTTT; cdr3_aa: CASSPSGDTGELFF
j_call: TRBJ2-7; v_call: TRBV29-1; clone_size: many; d_call: .; cdr3_nt: TGCAGCGTTGTAGCAGCGATCCAGTACTTC; cdr3_aa: CSVVAAIQYF
j_call: TRBJ2-5; v_call: TRBV24-1; clone_size: .; d_call: .; cdr3_nt: TGTGCCACCAGTGTTAAGAGGGGCACCCCGGTGGAGACCCAGTACTTC; cdr3_aa: CATSVKRGTPVETQYF
j_call: TRBJ2-5; v_call: TRBV24-1; clone_size: few; d_call: TRBD1; cdr3_nt: TGTGCCACCAGTGATTACCCGGGACAGGGCGATGAGACCCAGTACTTC; cdr3_aa: CATSDYPGQGDETQYF
j_call: TRBJ2-7; v_call: TRBV27; clone_size: few; d_call: .; cdr3_nt: TGTGCCAGCAGTTTCCTACCCTACGAGCAGTACTTC; cdr3_aa: CASSFLPYEQYF
j_call: TRBJ1-4; v_call: TRBV6-5; clone_size: .; d_call: .; cdr3_nt: TGTGCCAGCAGCTATGCAACTAATGAAAAACTGGTTTTT; cdr3_aa: CASSYATNEKLVF
j_call: TRBJ2-7; v_call: TRBV7-6; clone_size: few; d_call: TRBD1; cdr3_nt: TGTGCCAGCAGCTTAGGACAGGGCCTCTACGAGCAGTACTTC; cdr3_aa: CASSLGQGLYEQYF
j_call: TRBJ2-4; v_call: TRBV29-1; clone_size: many; d_call: .; cdr3_nt: TGCAGCGTAAGGGTTTCCGGGTCGGGAGCCAAAAACATTCAGTACTTC; cdr3_aa: CSVRVSGSGAKNIQYF
j_call: TRBJ2-7; v_call: TRBV21-1; clone_size: many; d_call: .; cdr3_nt: TGTGCCAGCAGCAAAGTCGTTGGACTAGCTCGTTTCGAGCAGTACTTC; cdr3_aa: CASSKVVGLARFEQYF
j_call: TRBJ2-7; v_call: TRBV6-5; clone_size: few; d_call: .; cdr3_nt: TGTGCCAGCAGTTACTCCTGGGGAGGGGGCGCCGACGAGCAGTACTTC; cdr3_aa: CASSYSWGGGADEQYF
j_call: TRBJ1-4; v_call: TRBV6-5; clone_size: .; d_call: .; cdr3_nt: TGTGCCAGCAGTTACTCTTGGGGGGCAACTAATGAAAAACTGTTTTTT; cdr3_aa: CASSYSWGATNEKLFF
j_call: TRBJ2-1; v_call: TRBV4-3; clone_size: .; d_call: TRBD2; cdr3_nt: TGCGCCAGCAGCCAAGGTCTAGCGGAACTGAATGAGCAGTTCTTC; cdr3_aa: CASSQGLAELNEQFF
j_call: TRBJ2-1; v_call: TRBV12-5; clone_size: few; d_call: .; cdr3_nt: TGTGCTAGTGGTTTGGACGGGAAAGCGAATGAGCAGTTCTTC; cdr3_aa: CASGLDGKANEQFF
j_call: TRBJ2-1; v_call: TRBV12-3/TRBV12-4; clone_size: .; d_call: .; cdr3_nt: TGTGCCAGCAGTCCCAGGACTTCCTACTCCTACAATGAGCAGTTCTTC; cdr3_aa: CASSPRTSYSYNEQFF
j_call: TRBJ2-7; v_call: TRBV20-1; clone_size: many; d_call: .; cdr3_nt: TGCAGTGTCAGTGCGGCCTACGAGCAGTACTTC; cdr3_aa: CSVSAAYEQYF
j_call: TRBJ2-1; v_call: TRBV15; clone_size: few; d_call: TRBD2; cdr3_nt: TGTGCCACCAGCAGGAACCCTAGCGGCAATGAGCAGTTCTTC; cdr3_aa: CATSRNPSGNEQFF
j_call: TRBJ2-7; v_call: TRBV29-1; clone_size: .; d_call: TRBD2; cdr3_nt: TGCAGCGTTGCCGGGACTAGCTCCTACGAGCAGTACTTC; cdr3_aa: CSVAGTSSYEQYF
j_call: TRBJ2-7; v_call: TRBV5-1; clone_size: .; d_call: .; cdr3_nt: TGCGCCAGCTGGGGCGCGACGGGCTCCTACGAGCAGTACTTC; cdr3_aa: CASWGATGSYEQYF
j_call: TRBJ2-5; v_call: TRBV20-1; clone_size: many; d_call: .; cdr3_nt: TGCAGTGTTGGAGAAGAGACCCAGTACTTC; cdr3_aa: CSVGEETQYF
j_call: TRBJ2-1; v_call: TRBV20-1; clone_size: few; d_call: .; cdr3_nt: TGCAGTGCTAGTCCCAGCGGGAATGAGCAGTTCTTC; cdr3_aa: CSASPSGNEQFF
j_call: TRBJ2-2; v_call: TRBV28; clone_size: many; d_call: .; cdr3_nt: TGTGCCAGCAGCGCCGGGTCAGGCACCGGGGAGCTGTTTTTT; cdr3_aa: CASSAGSGTGELFF
j_call: TRBJ2-7; v_call: TRBV27; clone_size: many; d_call: .; cdr3_nt: TGTGCCAGCAGTTCTGCCTTAGGGCCCTACGAGCAGTACTTC; cdr3_aa: CASSSALGPYEQYF
j_call: TRBJ2-3; v_call: TRBV4-3; clone_size: .; d_call: .; cdr3_nt: TGCGCCAGCAGTCGAGATGGGAGTGGGTACACAGATACGCAGTATTTT; cdr3_aa: CASSRDGSGYTDTQYF
j_call: TRBJ2-1; v_call: TRBV7-9; clone_size: .; d_call: TRBD2; cdr3_nt: TGTGCCAGCAGCGACATCCGGGACTATTCCACCAATGAGCAGTTCTTC; cdr3_aa: CASSDIRDYSTNEQFF
j_call: TRBJ1-1; v_call: TRBV5-1; clone_size: few; d_call: .; cdr3_nt: TGCGCCAGCAGCTTGGGGCCCGAGGGGACTGAAGCTTTCTTT; cdr3_aa: CASSLGPEGTEAFF
j_call: TRBJ2-3; v_call: TRBV7-2; clone_size: few; d_call: TRBD2; cdr3_nt: TGTGCCAGCAGCTTAGGCTTAGGAGCGGGACGGTACACAGATACGCAGTATTTT; cdr3_aa: CASSLGLGAGRYTDTQYF
j_call: TRBJ1-1; v_call: TRBV12-3/TRBV12-4; clone_size: .; d_call: .; cdr3_nt: TGTGCCAGCAGTTTCATCACCCTGGGGACTGAAGCTTTCTTT; cdr3_aa: CASSFITLGTEAFF
j_call: TRBJ2-1; v_call: TRBV12-3/TRBV12-4; clone_size: .; d_call: .; cdr3_nt: TGTGCCAGCAGTTTTAGTGGAAGCAGATACAATGAGCAGTTCTTC; cdr3_aa: CASSFSGSRYNEQFF
j_call: TRBJ2-1; v_call: TRBV11-2; clone_size: many; d_call: .; cdr3_nt: TGTGCCAGCAGCCGAAACTTGAACAATGAGCAGTTCTTC; cdr3_aa: CASSRNLNNEQFF
j_call: TRBJ2-7; v_call: TRBV28; clone_size: .; d_call: .; cdr3_nt: TGTGCCAGCAGTTTATGGGGAACGAACGAGCAGTACTTC; cdr3_aa: CASSLWGTNEQYF
j_call: TRBJ2-7; v_call: TRBV4-2; clone_size: few; d_call: .; cdr3_nt: TGTGCCAGCAGCCTCTGGGGACTTCCCTCCCCCGGCGAGCAGTACTTC; cdr3_aa: CASSLWGLPSPGEQYF
j_call: TRBJ1-1; v_call: TRBV4-1; clone_size: .; d_call: TRBD1; cdr3_nt: TGCGCCAGCAGCCAAAGACAGGGAGACACTGAAGCTTTCTTT; cdr3_aa: CASSQRQGDTEAFF
j_call: TRBJ1-5; v_call: TRBV20-1; clone_size: many; d_call: .; cdr3_nt: TGCAGTGCGAACCGCGGGAATCAGCCCCAGCATTTT; cdr3_aa: CSANRGNQPQHF